Listed below are T cell receptor beta chains from one sample, sequenced in a study of blood T cell repertoires in COVID-19. Profiling relied on immunoSEQ multiplex PCR, and the TCRdb table lists in-frame clones only, not all of them. There are around 170,000 clones in the sample; approximately 91% occur only once, and 0.45% to 0.65% lies in the top ten. What was sequenced was peripheral blood. These receptors were obtained from a man aged 50 to 60 with acute or convalescent COVID-19. The CDR3 runs from the conserved cysteine through the conserved F or W. The D gene is left open where the match is weak. Clone size is not always given. Where it is, it says once, few, many or a class for expanded clones.

TRBJ2-5 once TRBV2 11 . CASSLQETQYF TGTGCCAGCAGTCTTCAAGAGACCCAGTACTTC
TRBJ1-5 . TRBV3-1/TRBV3-2 17 TRBD1 CASSQGTGSTYNQPQHF TGTGCCAGCAGCCAAGGGACAGGGAGCACCTACAATCAGCCCCAGCATTTT
TRBJ1-4 . TRBV7-9 15 TRBD1 CASSLVDRWGEKLFF TGTGCCAGCAGCTTAGTGGACAGGTGGGGAGAAAAACTGTTTTTT
TRBJ1-4 . TRBV5-1 16 . CASSFGYRDEGEKLFF TGCGCCAGCAGCTTCGGTTACAGGGACGAAGGTGAAAAACTGTTTTTT
TRBJ2-3 . TRBV5-1 18 . CASSSYGQSGSGTDTQYF TGCGCCAGCAGCTCCTACGGACAGAGTGGATCCGGCACAGATACGCAGTATTTT
TRBJ2-1 . TRBV19 16 TRBD2 CASSVGTSGSRNEQFF TGTGCCAGTAGTGTCGGGACTAGCGGGAGTCGCAATGAGCAGTTCTTC
TRBJ2-5 . TRBV24-1 15 . CATSDSQGGTETQYF TGTGCCACCAGTGATTCCCAGGGAGGTACCGAGACCCAGTACTTC
TRBJ2-4 . TRBV7-8 13 . CASSQDRENIQYF TGTGCCAGCAGCCAAGACCGGGAAAACATTCAGTACTTC
TRBJ1-6 . TRBV7-2 15 . CASSSATGYNSPLHF TGTGCCAGCAGCTCCGCAACAGGGTATAATTCACCCCTCCACTTT
TRBJ1-1 . TRBV3-1/TRBV3-2 14 . CASSQQGHNTEAFF TGTGCCAGCAGCCAACAGGGGCATAACACTGAAGCTTTCTTT
TRBJ1-5 . TRBV19 15 TRBD1 CASSPLGQNHQPQHF TGTGCCAGTAGTCCGTTGGGACAGAACCATCAGCCCCAGCATTTT
TRBJ1-2 . TRBV6-5 15 TRBD1 CASTRGGGQGIGYTF TGTGCCAGCACCCGGGGAGGGGGACAGGGTATTGGCTACACCTTC
TRBJ2-1 . TRBV3-1/TRBV3-2 17 TRBD2 CASSQDPSGSLYNEQFF TGTGCCAGCAGCCAAGACCCTAGCGGGAGCCTCTACAATGAGCAGTTCTTC
TRBJ1-1 . TRBV4-2 15 . CASSQGSRTNTEAFF TGTGCCAGCAGCCAAGGATCTAGAACCAACACTGAAGCTTTCTTT